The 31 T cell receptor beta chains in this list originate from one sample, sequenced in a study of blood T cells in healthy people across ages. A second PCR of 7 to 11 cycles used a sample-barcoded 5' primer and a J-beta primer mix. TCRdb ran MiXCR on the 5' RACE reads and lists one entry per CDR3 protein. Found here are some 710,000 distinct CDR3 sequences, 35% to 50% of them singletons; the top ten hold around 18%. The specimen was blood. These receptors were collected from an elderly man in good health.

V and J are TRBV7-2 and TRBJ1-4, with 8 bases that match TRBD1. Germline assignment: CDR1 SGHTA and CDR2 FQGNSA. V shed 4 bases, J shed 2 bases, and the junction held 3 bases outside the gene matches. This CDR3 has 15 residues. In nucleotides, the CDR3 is TGTGCCAGCAGCTCCCACAGGGGGACTAATGAAAAACTGTTTTTT. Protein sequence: CASSSHRGTNEKLFF. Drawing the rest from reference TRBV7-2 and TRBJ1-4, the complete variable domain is GAGVSQSPSNKVTEKGKDVELRCDPISGHTALYWYRQSLGQGLEFLIYFQGNSAPDKSGLPSDRFSAERTGGSVSTLTIQRTQQEDSAVYLCASSSHRGTNEKLFFGSGTQLSVL.

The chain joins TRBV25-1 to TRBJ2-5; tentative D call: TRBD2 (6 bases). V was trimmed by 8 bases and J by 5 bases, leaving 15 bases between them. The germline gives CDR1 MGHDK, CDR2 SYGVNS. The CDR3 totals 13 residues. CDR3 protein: CASSAYGGETQYF. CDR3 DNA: TGTGCCAGCTCTGCTTACGGGGGTGAGACCCAGTACTTC.

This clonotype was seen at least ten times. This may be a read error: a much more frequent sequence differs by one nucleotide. CDR3 DNA sequence: TGTGCCAGCAGCGTAGCCGCCTTACCTAGATTTCAGTACTTC. This gives the protein CASSVAALPRFQYF. V is TRBV5-6 and J is TRBJ2-4; D gene unclear. The CDR3 contains 14 residues. V lost 4 bases and J lost 11, with 19 bases in between. Germline-derived CDR1 and CDR2 are SGHDT and YYEEEE.

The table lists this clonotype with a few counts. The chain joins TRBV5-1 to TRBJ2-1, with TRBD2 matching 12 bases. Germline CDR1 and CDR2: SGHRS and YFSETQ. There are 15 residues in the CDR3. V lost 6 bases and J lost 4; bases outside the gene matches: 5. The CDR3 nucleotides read TGCGCCAGCACCAGGACTAGCGGGGCTTACAATGAGCAGTTCTTC. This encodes CASTRTSGAYNEQFF.

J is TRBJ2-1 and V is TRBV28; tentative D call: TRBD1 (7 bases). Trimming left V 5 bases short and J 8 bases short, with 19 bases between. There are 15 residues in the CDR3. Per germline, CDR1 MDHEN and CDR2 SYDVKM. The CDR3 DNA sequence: TGTGCCAGCAGTCTCCAGGGGGGTCGTTCCCATGAGCAGTTCTTC. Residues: CASSLQGGRSHEQFF.

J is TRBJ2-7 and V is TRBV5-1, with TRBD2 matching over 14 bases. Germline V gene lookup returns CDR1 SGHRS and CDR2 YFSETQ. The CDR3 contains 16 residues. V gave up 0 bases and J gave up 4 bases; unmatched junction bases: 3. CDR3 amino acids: CASSLEGTSGGYEQYF. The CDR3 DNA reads TGCGCCAGCAGCTTGGAAGGGACTAGCGGGGGATACGAGCAGTACTTC.

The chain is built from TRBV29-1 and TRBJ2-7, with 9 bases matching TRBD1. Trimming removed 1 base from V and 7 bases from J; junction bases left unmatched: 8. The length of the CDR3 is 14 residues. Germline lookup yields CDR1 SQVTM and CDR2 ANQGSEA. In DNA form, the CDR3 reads TGCAGCGTTGAAGGGGACAGGGCCTACAATGAGCAGTACTTC. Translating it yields CSVEGDRAYNEQYF.

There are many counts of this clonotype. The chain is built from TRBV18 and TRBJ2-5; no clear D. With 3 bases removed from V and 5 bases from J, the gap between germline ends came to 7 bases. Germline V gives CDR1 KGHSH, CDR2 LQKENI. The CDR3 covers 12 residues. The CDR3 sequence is CASSPAGETQYF. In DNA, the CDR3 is TGTGCCAGCTCACCGGCTGGGGAGACCCAGTACTTC.

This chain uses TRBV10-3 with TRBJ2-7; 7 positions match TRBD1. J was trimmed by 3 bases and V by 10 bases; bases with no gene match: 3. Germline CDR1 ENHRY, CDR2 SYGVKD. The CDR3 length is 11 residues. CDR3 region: CATGTDYEQYF. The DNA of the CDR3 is TGTGCCACCGGGACAGACTACGAGCAGTACTTC.

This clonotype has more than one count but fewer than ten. CDR3 sequence: CASSFRWAREQYF. CDR3 bases: TGTGCCAGCAGTTTTCGGTGGGCTCGCGAGCAGTACTTC. The chain uses TRBV12-3 or TRBV12-4 and TRBJ2-5; D unclear. The J call may be wrong; the DNA end is better matched by TRBJ2-7. The CDR3 spans 13 residues.

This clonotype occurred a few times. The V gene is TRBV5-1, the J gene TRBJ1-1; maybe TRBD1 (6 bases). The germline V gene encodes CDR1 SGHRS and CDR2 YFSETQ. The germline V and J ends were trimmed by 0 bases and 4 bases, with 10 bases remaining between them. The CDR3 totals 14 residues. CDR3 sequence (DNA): TGCGCCAGCAGCTTGGTACAGGGACCCACTGAAGCTTTCTTT. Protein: CASSLVQGPTEAFF.

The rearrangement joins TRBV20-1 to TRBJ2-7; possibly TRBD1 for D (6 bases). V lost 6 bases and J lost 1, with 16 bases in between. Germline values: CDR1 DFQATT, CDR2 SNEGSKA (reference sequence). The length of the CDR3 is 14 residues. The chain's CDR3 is CSAPSQGNSYEQYF. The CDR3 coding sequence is TGCAGTGCGCCATCACAGGGTAATTCCTACGAGCAGTACTTC.

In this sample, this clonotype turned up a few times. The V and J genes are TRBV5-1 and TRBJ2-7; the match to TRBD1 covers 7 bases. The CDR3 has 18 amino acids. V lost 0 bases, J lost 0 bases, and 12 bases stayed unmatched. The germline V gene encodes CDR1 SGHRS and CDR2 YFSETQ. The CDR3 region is CASSLAGIGGAISYEQYF. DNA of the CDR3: TGCGCCAGCAGCTTGGCCGGTATAGGGGGCGCAATCTCCTACGAGCAGTACTTC.

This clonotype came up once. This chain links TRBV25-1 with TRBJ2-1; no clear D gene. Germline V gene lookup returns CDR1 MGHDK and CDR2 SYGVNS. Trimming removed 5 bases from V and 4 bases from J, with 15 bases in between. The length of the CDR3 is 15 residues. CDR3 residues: CASSNMALGYNEQFF. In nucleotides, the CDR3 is TGTGCCAGCAGTAATATGGCCTTGGGGTACAATGAGCAGTTCTTC.

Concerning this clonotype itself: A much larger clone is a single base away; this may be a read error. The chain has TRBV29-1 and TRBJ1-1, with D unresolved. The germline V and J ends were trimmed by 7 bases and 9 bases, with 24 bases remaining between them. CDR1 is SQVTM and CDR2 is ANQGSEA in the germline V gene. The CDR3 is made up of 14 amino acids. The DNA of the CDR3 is TGCAGCGCCGACCCGGGCGGGGTGCGGACTAAAGCTTTCTTT. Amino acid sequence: CSADPGGVRTKAFF.

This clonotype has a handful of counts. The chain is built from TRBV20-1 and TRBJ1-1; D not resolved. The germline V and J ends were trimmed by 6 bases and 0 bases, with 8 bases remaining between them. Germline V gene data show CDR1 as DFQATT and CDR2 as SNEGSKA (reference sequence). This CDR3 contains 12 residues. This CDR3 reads CSAAVMNTEAFF. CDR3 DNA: TGCAGTGCCGCGGTCATGAACACTGAAGCTTTCTTT.

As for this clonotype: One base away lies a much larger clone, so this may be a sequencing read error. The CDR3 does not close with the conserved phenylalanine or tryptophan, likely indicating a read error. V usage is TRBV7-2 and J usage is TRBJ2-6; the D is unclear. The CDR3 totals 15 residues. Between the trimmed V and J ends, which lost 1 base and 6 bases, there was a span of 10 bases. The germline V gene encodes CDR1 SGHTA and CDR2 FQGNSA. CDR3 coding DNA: TGTGCCAGCAGCTTAGTAGTTACCAAGGCCAACGTCCTGACTTTA. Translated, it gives CASSLVVTKANVLTL.

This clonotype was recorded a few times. CDR3 protein: CASRFGSAGPNGYTF. CDR3 in DNA: TGTGCCAGCAGGTTCGGCTCGGCAGGGCCCAATGGCTACACCTTC. This chain joins TRBV12-3 or TRBV12-4 and TRBJ1-2; a weak D match, TRBD1 (5 bases). V gave up 6 bases and J gave up 6 bases, with 20 bases separating them. This CDR3 is built from 15 residues.

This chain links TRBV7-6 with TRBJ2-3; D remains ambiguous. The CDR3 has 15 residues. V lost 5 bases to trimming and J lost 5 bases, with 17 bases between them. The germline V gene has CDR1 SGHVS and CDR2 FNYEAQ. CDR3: CASSLIGGVGDTQYF. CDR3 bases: TGTGCCAGCAGCCTCATCGGCGGAGTCGGAGATACGCAGTATTTT.

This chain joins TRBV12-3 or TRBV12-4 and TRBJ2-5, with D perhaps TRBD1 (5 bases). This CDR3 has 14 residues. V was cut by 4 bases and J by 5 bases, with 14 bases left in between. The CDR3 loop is CASSSHGAGETQYF. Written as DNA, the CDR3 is TGTGCCAGCAGTTCTCATGGGGCTGGGGAGACCCAGTACTTC.

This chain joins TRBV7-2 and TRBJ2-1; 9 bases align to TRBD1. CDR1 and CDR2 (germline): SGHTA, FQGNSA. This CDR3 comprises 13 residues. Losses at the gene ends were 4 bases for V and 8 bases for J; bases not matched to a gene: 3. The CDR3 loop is CASSWDREYEQFF. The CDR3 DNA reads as TGTGCCAGCAGCTGGGACAGGGAGTATGAGCAGTTCTTC.

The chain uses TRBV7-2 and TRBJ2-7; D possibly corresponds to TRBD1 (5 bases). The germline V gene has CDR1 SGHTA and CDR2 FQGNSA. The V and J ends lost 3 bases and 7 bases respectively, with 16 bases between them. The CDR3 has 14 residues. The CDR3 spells CASSLPGFYNEQYF. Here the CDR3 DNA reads TGTGCCAGCAGCTTGCCAGGGTTCTACAATGAGCAGTACTTC. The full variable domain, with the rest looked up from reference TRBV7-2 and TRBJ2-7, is GAGVSQSPSNKVTEKGKDVELRCDPISGHTALYWYRQSLGQGLEFLIYFQGNSAPDKSGLPSDRFSAERTGGSVSTLTIQRTQQEDSAVYLCASSLPGFYNEQYFGPGTRLTVT.

This chain's CDR3 is CASSFQWRSTGELFF. The CDR3 DNA reads TGTGCCAGCAGCTTTCAGTGGCGTAGCACCGGGGAGCTGTTTTTT. The J gene is TRBJ2-2, the V gene TRBV7-2; D not certain. V lost 3 bases, J lost 4 bases, and 12 bases lay in between. The germline CDR1 and CDR2 sequences are SGHTA and FQGNSA. This CDR3 spans 15 amino acids.

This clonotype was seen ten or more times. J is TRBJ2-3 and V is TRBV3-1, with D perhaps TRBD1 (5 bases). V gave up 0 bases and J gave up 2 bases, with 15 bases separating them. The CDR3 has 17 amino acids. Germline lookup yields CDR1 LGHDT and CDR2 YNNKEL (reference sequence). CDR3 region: CASSQDNAGPHTDTQYF. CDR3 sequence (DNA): TGTGCCAGCAGCCAAGATAACGCAGGGCCCCACACAGATACGCAGTATTTT.

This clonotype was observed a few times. The CDR3 loop is CASSQLAAINIQYF. Here the CDR3 DNA reads TGTGCCAGCAGCCAACTAGCGGCTATAAACATTCAGTACTTC. The chain employs TRBV14 and TRBJ2-4; 7 bases align to TRBD2. This CDR3 comprises 14 residues. The V segment lost 2 bases and the J segment 6 bases; nucleotides outside the gene matches: 4. Per germline, CDR1 SGHDN and CDR2 FVKESK. The variable domain in full, completed from reference TRBV14 and TRBJ2-4, reads EAGVTQFPSHSVIEKGQTVTLRCDPISGHDNLYWYRRVMGKEIKFLLHFVKESKQDESGMPNNRFLAERTGGTYSTLKVQPAELEDSGVYFCASSQLAAINIQYFGAGTRLSVL.

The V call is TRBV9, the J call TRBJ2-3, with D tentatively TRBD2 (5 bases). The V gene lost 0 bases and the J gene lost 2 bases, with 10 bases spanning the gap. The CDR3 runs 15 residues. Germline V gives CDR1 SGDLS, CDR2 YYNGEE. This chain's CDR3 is CASSVGGHITDTQYF. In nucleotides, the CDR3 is TGTGCCAGCAGCGTAGGAGGGCACATCACAGATACGCAGTATTTT.

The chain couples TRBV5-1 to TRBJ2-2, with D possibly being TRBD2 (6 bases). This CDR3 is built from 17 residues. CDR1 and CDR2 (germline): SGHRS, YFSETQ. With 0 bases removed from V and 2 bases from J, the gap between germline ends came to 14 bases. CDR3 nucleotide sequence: TGCGCCAGCAGCTTGGTGGCTCTAGCGAGCAACACCGGGGAGCTGTTTTTT. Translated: CASSLVALASNTGELFF.

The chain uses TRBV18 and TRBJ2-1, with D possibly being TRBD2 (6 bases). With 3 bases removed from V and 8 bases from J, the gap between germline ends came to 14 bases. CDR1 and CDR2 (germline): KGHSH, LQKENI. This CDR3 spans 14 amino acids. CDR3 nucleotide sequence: TGTGCCAGCTCACCGGGACTTGCATGGGATGAGCAGTTCTTC. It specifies CASSPGLAWDEQFF.

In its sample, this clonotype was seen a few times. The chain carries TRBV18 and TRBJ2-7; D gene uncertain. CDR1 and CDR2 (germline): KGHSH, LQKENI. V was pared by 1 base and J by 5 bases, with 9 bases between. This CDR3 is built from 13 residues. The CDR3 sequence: CASSPQGGNEQYF. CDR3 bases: TGTGCCAGCTCACCACAGGGTGGGAACGAGCAGTACTTC.

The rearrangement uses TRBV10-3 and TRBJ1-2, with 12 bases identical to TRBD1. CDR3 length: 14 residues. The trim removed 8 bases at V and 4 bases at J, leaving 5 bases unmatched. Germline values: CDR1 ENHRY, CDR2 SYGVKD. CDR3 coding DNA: TGTGCCATCTTGCGGGACAGGGGGCTCTATGGCTACACCTTC. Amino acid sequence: CAILRDRGLYGYTF.

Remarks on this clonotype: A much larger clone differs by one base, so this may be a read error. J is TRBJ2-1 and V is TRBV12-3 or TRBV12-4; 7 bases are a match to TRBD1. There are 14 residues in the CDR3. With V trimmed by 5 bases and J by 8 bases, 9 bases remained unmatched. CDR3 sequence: CASSATGEVDEQFF. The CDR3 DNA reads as TGTGCCAGCAGTGCTACAGGGGAAGTCGATGAGCAGTTCTTC.